This record covers a single T cell receptor (beta chain). This record comes from a study of blood T cell repertoires in COVID-19. Study summary: Acute and convalescent COVID-19 specimens originated in the United States, Italy and Spain.

The table came from immunoSEQ multiplex PCR; TCRdb's copy has only in-frame clones and leaves some out. The sample has 20,000 to 30,000 clones, around 90% seen once. Germline values: CDR1 SGHRS, CDR2 YFSETQ. This CDR3 spans 12 amino acids. Trimming pared 3 bases from V and 2 bases from J, leaving 6 bases between. The sequenced sample consisted of peripheral blood. J is TRBJ2-7 and V is TRBV5-1; weak D call: TRBD2 (5 bases). The clonotype was recovered from a man aged 70 or older with COVID-19, enrolled during active disease. The chain's CDR3 is CASSSEAYEQYF. CDR3 in DNA: TGCGCCAGCAGCTCGGAGGCCTACGAGCAGTACTTC.